This TCR beta chain comes out of a study of fetal regulatory T cell absence and autoimmunity. Points on this clone: Antigen: not known.

Study-level points and caveats: Pancreas and cord blood did not differ much in TRB family usage.

Sequencing was performed with immunoSEQ multiplex PCR; in TCRdb, only in-frame clones are kept and a portion is missing. The table shows 95,000 to 100,000 clones, with about 78% occurring only once. Germline V gene lookup returns CDR1 SGHRS and CDR2 YFSETQ. Losses at the gene ends were 4 bases for V and 1 base for J; bases not matched to a gene: 6. This CDR3 has 16 amino acids. V is TRBV5-1 and J is TRBJ2-3; 10 nucleotides match TRBD2. This TCR was sampled from a male donor with IPEX syndrome. Sequencing input: pancreas tissue. The CDR3 region has the DNA TGCGCCAGCAGCCAACTAGCGGGGTCCCGCACAGATACGCAGTATTTT. It yields the protein CASSQLAGSRTDTQYF.